Each of the 8 T cell receptor beta chains below was sequenced from the same sample in a study of human T cells and chemical hapten exposure. TCRdb ran MiXCR on the RACE reads and lists one entry per CDR3 protein. The table includes tens of thousands of distinct CDR3 sequences, 8.5% detected once. The sample's time point: patch test 2, 6 weeks after DPC sensitization. Regarding treatment: therapeutic diphenylcyclopropenone sensitization with weekly scalp DPC. Source: whole blood, taken in connection with sensitization to the hapten diphenylcyclopropenone (DPC). These receptors came from a woman in her forties or fifties with alopecia areata. Some clones in this sample may be carry-over from other donors' samples.

The rearrangement joins TRBV5-1 to TRBJ2-1, with a possible D match to TRBD2 (6 bases). The CDR3 is 19 residues long. Trimming stripped 0 bases from V and 0 bases from J, with 19 bases between. CDR1 SGHRS and CDR2 YFSETQ come from the germline V gene. CDR3 DNA sequence: TGCGCCAGCAGCTTGGCCCCACGGGACTCCTCGAGCTCCTACAATGAGCAGTTCTTC. Translation: CASSLAPRDSSSSYNEQFF. The full variable domain, completed using reference TRBV5-1 and TRBJ2-1, is KAGVTQTPRYLIKTRGQQVTLSCSPISGHRSVSWYQQTPGQGLQFLFEYFSETQRNKGNFPGRFSGRQFSNSRSEMNVSTLELGDSALYLCASSLAPRDSSSSYNEQFFGPGTRLTVL.

The chain couples TRBV2 to TRBJ1-4; TRBD1 agrees at 10 bases. The CDR3 is 14 residues long. In germline, CDR1 is SNHLY, CDR2 FYNNEI. With V trimmed by 7 bases and J by 8 bases, 7 bases remained unmatched. CDR3 amino acids: CASIPDRGREKLFF. The CDR3 DNA reads as TGTGCCAGCATCCCGGACAGGGGGAGGGAAAAACTGTTTTTT.

In its sample, this clonotype was seen a few times. V is TRBV6-6 and J is TRBJ2-3; 8 bases align to TRBD2. This CDR3 comprises 14 residues. In germline, CDR1 is MNHNY, CDR2 SVGAGI (reference sequence). Unmatched junction bases numbered 6, after V lost 10 bases and J lost 0 bases. The CDR3 coding sequence is TGTGCCACTCAACGGGGGGGGAGCACAGATACGCAGTATTTT. Translation gives CATQRGGSTDTQYF.

For this clonotype: This may stem from a read error, because a much larger clone lies one nucleotide away. The V gene is TRBV12-3 or TRBV12-4, the J gene TRBJ1-1, with TRBD1 matching over 11 bases. CDR3 size: 14 residues. V shed 4 bases, J shed 6 bases, and the junction held 4 bases outside the gene matches. CDR3 sequence: CASSSSGQGAEAFF. The DNA for the CDR3 is TGTGCCAGCAGTTCATCGGGACAGGGGGCTGAAGCTTTCTTT.

The gene calls are TRBV10-3 and TRBJ1-6, with a tentative D call TRBD1 (5 bases). Germline loops: CDR1 ENHRY, CDR2 SYGVKD. This CDR3 region has 13 residues. V dropped 10 bases and J dropped 7 bases, with 14 bases sitting between them. CDR3 DNA: TGTGCCACCTTACAGGATAGAAATTCACCCCTCCACTTT. Translation: CATLQDRNSPLHF.

Ten or more counts support this clonotype. The chain couples TRBV5-1 to TRBJ1-2, with 9 bases aligning to TRBD1. There are 14 residues in the CDR3. V gave up 3 bases and J gave up 1 base; unmatched junction bases: 1. CDR1 is SGHRS, CDR2 YFSETQ, per germline. CDR3 amino acids: CASSSDRGNYGYTF. CDR3 in DNA: TGCGCCAGCAGCTCGGACAGGGGTAACTATGGCTACACCTTC.

This clonotype was detected only a few times. The chain recombines TRBV6-1 with TRBJ2-3, with 10 bases lining up with TRBD2. CDR1 and CDR2 (germline): MNHNS, SASEGT. V lost 4 bases to trimming and J lost 1 base; unmatched junction nucleotides: 8. The CDR3 is 17 residues long. The CDR3 sequence: CASSGGELAGGTDTQYF. The CDR3 region has the DNA TGTGCCAGCAGTGGAGGCGAGCTAGCGGGAGGCACAGATACGCAGTATTTT.

This clonotype was detected only a few times. The chain combines TRBV7-8 with TRBJ2-3; the match to TRBD2 covers 9 bases. The CDR3 is 15 residues long. Germline V gene sequence: CDR1 SGHVS, CDR2 FQNEAQ. J was trimmed by 5 bases and V by 2 bases; bases with no gene match: 5. The CDR3 DNA reads as TGTGCCAGCAGCTTAAGGCGGGAGGGGGGAGATACGCAGTATTTT. It codes for CASSLRREGGDTQYF.